The rows below give T cell receptor beta chains drawn from one sample of a study of shared clonotypes between healthy human individuals. TCRdb keeps only in-frame clones here, not all; method: immunoSEQ multiplex PCR. The repertoire holds 2 million to 2.5 million clones, around 93% seen once, with 0.37% in the top ten. The sequenced material came from naive CD4+ T cells from PBMCs. The source of these receptors is a young man in good health. Some clones in this sample may be carry-over from other donors' samples. The CDR3 runs from the conserved cysteine through the conserved F or W. A D gene is named only where the DNA matches it firmly. Clone size is shown for a subset of rows, as once, few, many or a class of expanded clone.

v_call	clone_size	d_call	j_call	cdr3_aa	cdr3_nt
TRBV18	-	-	TRBJ1-5	CASSPLFAGGNQPQHF	TGTGCCAGCTCACCCCTTTTTGCAGGGGGCAATCAGCCCCAGCATTTT
TRBV28	once	TRBD1	TRBJ2-4	CATSTGAARIQYF	TGTGCCACCTCGACAGGGGCGGCCCGCATTCAGTACTTC
TRBV5-1	-	-	TRBJ2-1	CASSPGTAYNEQFF	TGCGCCAGCAGCCCTGGGACGGCCTACAATGAGCAGTTCTTC
TRBV28	-	-	TRBJ2-7	CASSGRHLIYEQYF	TGTGCCAGCAGTGGGCGACATCTCATCTACGAGCAGTACTTC
TRBV5-1	-	TRBD2	TRBJ2-3	CASSSGLAGGIPDTQYF	TGCGCCAGCAGCTCGGGACTAGCGGGAGGGATTCCAGATACGCAGTATTTT
TRBV10-3	-	TRBD2	TRBJ2-1	CAIRGTGTSQFF	TGTGCCATCAGGGGAACCGGGACTAGCCAGTTCTTC
TRBV30	-	-	TRBJ1-3	CAWDHSGNTIYF	TGTGCCTGGGACCACTCTGGAAACACCATATATTTT
TRBV25-1	-	-	TRBJ2-2	CASRGQGNTGELFF	TGTGCCAGCCGCGGCCAGGGGAACACCGGGGAGCTGTTTTTT
TRBV5-4	-	-	TRBJ2-7	CASSLADEQYF	TGTGCCAGCAGCTTGGCAGACGAGCAGTACTTC
TRBV5-1	few	-	TRBJ1-3	CASSLGQAGNTIYF	TGCGCCAGCAGCTTAGGGCAGGCTGGAAACACCATATATTTT
TRBV2	-	-	TRBJ1-3	CASSLVSGNTIYF	TGTGCCAGCAGCCTTGTCTCTGGAAACACCATATATTTT
TRBV5-1	-	TRBD1	TRBJ2-7	CASSARDRGTYEQYF	TGCGCCAGCAGCGCCCGGGACAGGGGGACCTACGAGCAGTACTTC
TRBV6-6	-	TRBD2	TRBJ2-7	CASSGTSGLPSYEQYF	TGTGCCAGCAGTGGGACTAGCGGTTTACCCTCCTACGAGCAGTACTTC
TRBV19	once	TRBD2	TRBJ2-1	CASSDEAGPSYNEQFF	TGTGCCAGTAGTGACGAAGCGGGGCCCTCCTACAATGAGCAGTTCTTC
TRBV28	-	-	TRBJ1-1	CASSFGYTEAFF	TGTGCCAGCAGTTTTGGTTACACTGAAGCTTTCTTT
TRBV4-3	-	-	TRBJ2-5	CASSQDRMGPQYF	TGCGCCAGCAGCCAAGATCGGATGGGCCCCCAGTACTTC
TRBV27	-	-	TRBJ2-7	CASSLAGYAYEQYF	TGTGCCAGCAGCTTGGCGGGGTATGCCTACGAGCAGTACTTC
TRBV2	-	TRBD1	TRBJ2-1	CASNRDREYNEQFF	TGTGCCAGCAACCGGGACAGGGAATACAATGAGCAGTTCTTC
TRBV6-5	few	TRBD1	TRBJ1-1	CASSGGQGVSFF	TGTGCCAGCAGTGGGGGACAGGGGGTATCTTTCTTT
TRBV5-1	-	-	TRBJ2-2	CASSLEPPPNTGELFF	TGCGCCAGCAGCTTGGAACCGCCCCCGAACACCGGGGAGCTGTTTTTT
TRBV9	-	TRBD1	TRBJ1-6	CASSVESGGRSPLHF	TGTGCCAGCAGCGTGGAATCAGGGGGGCGATCACCCCTCCACTTT
TRBV7-9	-	-	TRBJ2-3	CASSLGSDTDTQYF	TGTGCCAGCAGCTTAGGTTCCGACACAGATACGCAGTATTTT
TRBV25-1	-	-	TRBJ1-4	CASSNLRGNEKLFF	TGTGCCAGCTCCAACCTGCGGGGCAATGAAAAACTGTTTTTT
TRBV6-4	once	-	TRBJ2-3	CASSAQPGSTDTQYF	TGTGCCAGCAGCGCCCAGCCAGGAAGCACAGATACGCAGTATTTT
TRBV9	-	TRBD2	TRBJ2-1	CASSPGAGGLGFF	TGTGCCAGCAGCCCGGGAGCGGGAGGTCTCGGGTTCTTC
TRBV7-2	-	-	TRBJ2-3	CASTSRRSTDTQYF	TGTGCCAGCACCTCTCGGCGCAGCACAGATACGCAGTATTTT
TRBV5-1	-	TRBD2	TRBJ2-7	CASSLAGGGSYEQYF	TGCGCCAGCAGTTTGGCGGGAGGGGGCTCCTACGAGCAGTACTTC
TRBV4-3	-	TRBD2	TRBJ2-1	CASSLGLREDGQFF	TGCGCCAGCAGTCTTGGCTTGCGGGAGGATGGGCAGTTCTTC
TRBV27	-	TRBD2	TRBJ2-7	CASSPSGRFQEQYF	TGTGCCAGCAGCCCTAGCGGGAGGTTTCAGGAGCAGTACTTC
TRBV27	-	-	TRBJ2-1	CASSLQGPLSSYNEQFF	TGTGCCAGCAGTTTACAAGGACCACTCAGCTCCTACAATGAGCAGTTCTTC
TRBV5-1	-	TRBD1	TRBJ1-5	CASSLGDRGGNQPQHF	TGCGCCAGCAGCTTGGGGGACAGGGGAGGGAATCAGCCCCAGCATTTT
TRBV7-8	-	-	TRBJ1-2	CASSLDAGGNGYTF	TGTGCCAGCAGCTTAGATGCAGGCGGCAATGGCTACACCTTC
TRBV28	-	-	TRBJ1-1	CASRPSRPGAAGGEAFF	TGTGCCAGCAGACCCAGTAGGCCAGGGGCCGCAGGCGGTGAAGCTTTCTTT
TRBV16	-	-	TRBJ2-5	CASSRDRDQETQYF	TGTGCCAGCAGCCGAGACAGAGACCAAGAGACCCAGTACTTC
TRBV18	-	-	TRBJ1-1	CASSSRAGANTEAFF	TGTGCCAGCTCATCCAGGGCGGGGGCGAACACTGAAGCTTTCTTT
TRBV28	-	-	TRBJ2-1	CAMSGERSYNEQFF	TGTGCCATGTCAGGGGAAAGATCCTACAATGAGCAGTTCTTC
TRBV5-1	-	-	TRBJ2-1	CASSPGNYNEQFF	TGCGCCAGCAGCCCTGGGAACTACAATGAGCAGTTCTTC
TRBV5-6	once	-	TRBJ2-1	CASSFGGLSSYNEQFF	TGTGCCAGCAGCTTCGGGGGCTTGAGCTCCTACAATGAGCAGTTCTTC
TRBV2	-	-	TRBJ1-4	CASSVVELEKLFF	TGTGCCAGCAGTGTGGTGGAATTGGAAAAACTGTTTTTT
TRBV30	-	-	TRBJ2-5	CARSPKTPQETQYF	TGTGCCCGTAGTCCTAAGACTCCCCAAGAGACCCAGTACTTC
TRBV5-6	once	TRBD2	TRBJ2-5	CASREGLAPQETQYF	TGTGCCAGCAGAGAGGGACTAGCGCCCCAAGAGACCCAGTACTTC
TRBV27	-	-	TRBJ1-2	CASSLLVIVHRHGYTF	TGTGCCAGCAGTTTATTGGTAATCGTGCATAGGCATGGCTACACCTTC
TRBV7-2	-	-	TRBJ2-4	CASSPLGRTEDIQYF	TGTGCCAGCAGCCCTCTCGGGCGCACTGAGGACATTCAGTACTTC
TRBV7-9	-	-	TRBJ2-1	CASSPGWPTSEQFF	TGTGCCAGCAGCCCAGGGTGGCCCACTTCGGAGCAGTTCTTC
TRBV2	once	-	TRBJ2-2	CASSVEQANTGELFF	TGTGCCAGCAGTGTTGAACAGGCGAACACCGGGGAGCTGTTTTTT
TRBV9	once	TRBD1	TRBJ2-7	CASSAGTAEQYF	TGTGCCAGCAGCGCAGGGACAGCCGAGCAGTACTTC
TRBV5-4	-	TRBD2	TRBJ2-3	CASSLGIAGGTDTQYF	TGTGCCAGCAGCTTGGGGATAGCGGGAGGGACAGATACGCAGTATTTT
TRBV5-1	-	-	TRBJ2-3	CASSPRPGGVLSDTQYF	TGCGCCAGCAGCCCCCGTCCCGGAGGGGTCCTGTCAGATACGCAGTATTTT
TRBV18	-	TRBD1	TRBJ1-1	CASSSSPGTANTEAFF	TGTGCCAGCTCATCCTCGCCCGGGACAGCAAACACTGAAGCTTTCTTT
TRBV5-5	-	-	TRBJ2-3	CASSLYGGSADTQYF	TGTGCCAGCAGCTTGTATGGTGGGAGTGCAGATACGCAGTATTTT
TRBV7-9	-	-	TRBJ2-1	CASSLAHGAMEQFF	TGTGCCAGCAGCTTAGCGCACGGGGCAATGGAGCAGTTCTTC
TRBV7-3	-	-	TRBJ2-3	CASSLGGTSTDTQYF	TGTGCCAGCAGCTTAGGGGGGACGAGCACAGATACGCAGTATTTT
TRBV4-1	once	TRBD1	TRBJ1-2	CASSQTGGLGYTF	TGCGCCAGCAGCCAGACAGGGGGACTTGGCTACACCTTC
TRBV5-4	-	TRBD1	TRBJ2-7	CASSPTRQGANYEQYF	TGTGCCAGCAGCCCAACCCGACAGGGGGCTAACTACGAGCAGTACTTC
TRBV5-1	-	TRBD2	TRBJ2-1	CASSLELAGYNEQFF	TGCGCCAGCAGCTTGGAACTAGCGGGTTACAATGAGCAGTTCTTC